This is a list of T cell receptor beta chains from one sample in a study of response to subunit inactivated influenza vaccine. One entry per CDR3 protein, called by TCRdb with MiXCR from the RT-PCR reads. The table lists about 540,000 distinct CDR3 sequences, approximately 20% of them singletons, with 2.5% to 3% in the top ten. The sample also formed part of further work on T cells expressing NK-cell markers.

Here the sequenced sample was CD4+ T cells sorted from PBMCs, taken 11 to 12 days after vaccination. These receptors all stem from a man aged 45-60 years who received an inactivated influenza vaccine. The CDR3 runs from the conserved cysteine through the conserved F or W. The order of the fields is V gene, clone size, J gene, D gene, CDR3 DNA, CDR3 protein. A D gene is named only where the DNA matches it firmly. Where a row states a size, it is once, few, many or the class of an expanded clone; other rows omit it.

TRBV6-2/TRBV6-3	few	TRBJ2-7	TRBD2	TGTGCCAGCACCTACGGCGTGACTAGCGGCGAGCAGTACTTC	CASTYGVTSGEQYF
TRBV20-1	.	TRBJ2-3	.	TGCAGTGCTAGTCCGGCGGAAGGGACAGATACGCAGTATTTT	CSASPAEGTDTQYF
TRBV30	few	TRBJ2-1	TRBD1	TGTGCCTGGATTCCGGACAGGGGAGGACAGTTCTTC	CAWIPDRGGQFF
TRBV11-2	.	TRBJ2-1	TRBD2	TGTGCCAGCAGCGCTTCACTAGCGGGGGGCCCTCGGGAGCAGTTCTTC	CASSASLAGGPREQFF
TRBV11-3	few	TRBJ2-2	TRBD1	TGTGCCAGCAGCTTCGGGACAGGGGCGGTAACAACCGGGGAGCTGTTTTTT	CASSFGTGAVTTGELFF
TRBV6-1	few	TRBJ2-7	TRBD2	TGTGCCAGCAGGGCCGGGCTAGCGGCCTACGAGCAGTACTTC	CASRAGLAAYEQYF
TRBV19	.	TRBJ1-2	.	TGTGCCAGTAGTATGCGGCGGGGCTGGGGCTACACCTTC	CASSMRRGWGYTF
TRBV6-1	.	TRBJ2-1	TRBD2	TGTGCCAGCACTCCTAGCGGGAACTACTACAATGAGCAGTTCTTC	CASTPSGNYYNEQFF
TRBV15	.	TRBJ2-1	.	TGTGCCACCAGCAGGGATCTAGCTTCCAATGAGCAGTTCTTC	CATSRDLASNEQFF
TRBV20-1	few	TRBJ2-7	.	TGCAGTGCTAGAGATCACGGGGGACTCAGGGGCGAGCAGTACTTC	CSARDHGGLRGEQYF
TRBV7-9	.	TRBJ2-3	.	TGTGCCAGCAGACAACCCCCGGGGGATACGCAGTATTTT	CASRQPPGDTQYF
TRBV20-1	.	TRBJ1-5	.	TGCAGTGCTCCTCCAGGGGAGGCTAATCAGCCCCAGCATTTT	CSAPPGEANQPQHF
TRBV7-9	.	TRBJ2-2	TRBD2	TGTGCCAGCAGTCCGGGAGGCGGGGCCCGAGAGCTGTTTTTT	CASSPGGGARELFF
TRBV4-3	many	TRBJ1-2	.	TGCGCCAGCAGCCAAGACCACGGAGGTCGAAGGTTCAATGGCTACACCTTC	CASSQDHGGRRFNGYTF
TRBV20-1	few	TRBJ2-3	TRBD1	TGCAGTGCTAGAGCCGATTGGACAGGGGGCGAGATCACAGATACGCAGTATTTT	CSARADWTGGEITDTQYF
TRBV29-1	.	TRBJ2-3	TRBD2	TGCAGCTTAAGGACTAGCGGGAGCACAGATACGCAGTATTTT	CSLRTSGSTDTQYF